The 17 T cell receptor beta chains in this list originate from one sample, sequenced in a study of blood T cell repertoires in COVID-19. Clones were read by immunoSEQ multiplex PCR, and TCRdb kept only the in-frame ones, dropping some. The table includes a few hundred thousand clones, approximately 90% detected once. Sequenced input: PBMCs or T cells enriched from blood (not recorded which). The receptors here all came from a woman younger than 30 who had recovered from COVID-19.

The V gene is TRBV4-1, the J gene TRBJ1-1, with TRBD1 as a possible D gene (5 bases). Germline-derived CDR1 and CDR2 are MGHRA and YSYEKL. Trimming pared 0 bases from V and 3 bases from J, leaving 5 bases between. The CDR3 loop spans 13 amino acids. CDR3 in DNA: TGCGCCAGCAGCCAAGAACAGGACACTGAAGCTTTCTTT. The encoded protein is CASSQEQDTEAFF.

The chain links TRBV29-1 to TRBJ1-4; 12 nucleotides match TRBD1. J was trimmed by 8 bases and V by 6 bases; bases with no gene match: 4. The CDR3 runs to 13 residues. CDR1 SQVTM and CDR2 ANQGSEA come from the germline V gene. The CDR3 DNA sequence: TGCAGCGTGAGAGGGACAGGGGGCGAAAAACTGTTTTTT. Translation gives CSVRGTGGEKLFF. Together with reference TRBV29-1 and TRBJ1-4, the CDR3 gives the full variable domain: SAVISQKPSRDICQRGTSLTIQCQVDSQVTMMFWYRQQPGQSLTLIATANQGSEATYESGFVIDKFPISRPNLTFSTLTVSNMSPEDSSIYLCSVRGTGGEKLFFGSGTQLSVL.

The chain has TRBV7-8 and TRBJ2-5; the match to TRBD1 covers 7 bases. The CDR3 consists of 15 residues. Trimming took 2 bases from V and 7 from J; bases not matched to a gene: 10. Germline V CDR1 and CDR2: SGHVS, FQNEAQ. DNA for the CDR3: TGTGCCAGCAGCTTATATGGGACAGTTTTAGGGACCCAGTACTTC. Protein sequence: CASSLYGTVLGTQYF. The full variable domain, its missing parts supplied by reference TRBV7-8 and TRBJ2-5, is GAGVSQSPRYKVAKRGQDVALRCDPISGHVSLFWYQQALGQGPEFLTYFQNEAQLDKSGLPSDRFFAERPEGSVSTLKIQRTQQEDSAVYLCASSLYGTVLGTQYFGPGTRLLVL.

The chain is built from TRBV19 and TRBJ2-3; 11 nucleotides line up with TRBD2. V lost 5 bases and J lost 3; bases outside the gene matches: 10. CDR1 is LNHDA and CDR2 is SQIVND in the germline V gene (reference sequence). This CDR3 has 17 amino acids. The CDR3 loop reads CASSASSSGGRTDTQYF. The DNA of the CDR3 is TGTGCCAGTAGTGCAAGTTCTAGCGGGGGGAGAACAGATACGCAGTATTTT.

The genes are TRBV4-2 and TRBJ2-5; the match to TRBD2 covers 10 bases. V shed 6 bases, J shed 4 bases, and the junction held 8 bases outside the gene matches. CDR1 is LGHNA and CDR2 is YNFKEQ in the germline V gene. The CDR3 runs to 15 residues. The CDR3, as DNA: TGTGCCAGCAGTACGAGCGGGGGGGATGGAGAGACCCAGTACTTC. Translation: CASSTSGGDGETQYF.

The chain carries TRBV4-3 and TRBJ2-7; TRBD2 matches 7 bases. CDR3 size: 15 residues. Germline CDR1 is LGHNA and CDR2 is YSLEER. V trimming: 7 bases; J trimming: 4 bases; junction bases outside the gene matches: 13. This CDR3 reads CASTESLGTKYEQYF. DNA of the CDR3: TGCGCCAGCACCGAGAGTTTAGGGACTAAATACGAGCAGTACTTC.

Details on this clone: Other DNA sequences from this sample encode an identical CDR3 as well. The rearrangement joins TRBV7-9 to TRBJ1-5, with D possibly being TRBD1 (5 bases). Germline loops: CDR1 SEHNR, CDR2 FQNEAQ (reference sequence). The CDR3 contains 15 residues. The V gene lost 5 bases and the J gene lost 6 bases, with 17 bases spanning the gap. The CDR3 DNA sequence: TGTGCCAGCAGCCCCAGTGGGGGGTCGGGTCAGCCCCAGCATTTT. Translation gives CASSPSGGSGQPQHF.

The rearrangement uses TRBV11-3 and TRBJ2-3; D is unresolved. Germline CDR1 is SGHNT and CDR2 is YENEEA. Trimming shortened V by 2 bases and J by 0 bases, and 15 bases separated the two germline ends. The CDR3 has 17 residues. CDR3 DNA: TGTGCCAGCAGCTTATCCGGTGCGGTGTCTAGCACAGATACGCAGTATTTT. Protein product: CASSLSGAVSSTDTQYF.

The chain recombines TRBV5-1 with TRBJ1-4; D is unclear. Germline V gene data show CDR1 as SGHRS and CDR2 as YFSETQ. V lost 0 bases, J lost 0 bases, and 3 bases lay in between. The CDR3 length is 14 residues. The CDR3 loop is CASSLVATNEKLFF. Here the CDR3 DNA reads TGCGCCAGCAGCTTGGTAGCAACTAATGAAAAACTGTTTTTT.

The chain carries TRBV19 and TRBJ2-1; 9 bases fit TRBD2. The CDR3 is 15 residues long. The germline V gene has CDR1 LNHDA and CDR2 SQIVND (reference sequence). With 6 bases clipped from V and 5 bases from J, the junction kept 8 bases outside the gene matches. The DNA of the CDR3 is TGTGCCAGTAGCTCGCGGGGGGGCATAGACAATGAGCAGTTCTTC. This encodes CASSSRGGIDNEQFF.

The rearrangement joins TRBV4-2 to TRBJ1-1; TRBD1 aligns across 8 bases. The CDR3 extends over 14 amino acids. Germline trimming cut 4 bases from V and 4 bases from J; bases unmatched to any gene: 5. The germline V gene has CDR1 LGHNA and CDR2 YNFKEQ. CDR3 protein: CASSPRTGTTEAFF. CDR3 sequence (DNA): TGTGCCAGCAGCCCCCGGACAGGGACCACTGAAGCTTTCTTT.

The sample holds one count of this clone. The chain has TRBV29-1 and TRBJ2-7; the D is unclear. V was cut by 4 bases and J by 3 bases, with 16 bases left in between. The CDR3 contains 14 residues. The germline V gene has CDR1 SQVTM and CDR2 ANQGSEA. The CDR3 loop is CSVVPGSPHYEQYF. In nucleotides, the CDR3 is TGCAGCGTTGTACCAGGTTCTCCTCACTACGAGCAGTACTTC.

The chain has TRBV9 and TRBJ2-1, with D unresolved. The CDR3 consists of 15 residues. Trimming removed 4 bases from V and 4 bases from J, with 15 bases in between. The V gene's germline CDR1 is SGDLS and CDR2 YYNGEE. In nucleotides, the CDR3 is TGTGCCAGCAGCAAGTCGGCGGTTTCGTACAATGAGCAGTTCTTC. Translation gives CASSKSAVSYNEQFF.

This clone has only one observation. The J gene is TRBJ1-4, the V gene TRBV19; D is unclear. V lost 9 bases, J lost 1 base, and 18 bases lay in between. The CDR3 length is 16 residues. Germline V gene lookup returns CDR1 LNHDA and CDR2 SQIVND (reference sequence). The chain's CDR3 is CASRAGAARTNEKLFF. The CDR3 region has the DNA TGTGCCAGCAGAGCGGGAGCTGCGCGAACTAATGAAAAACTGTTTTTT.

V is TRBV7-9 and J is TRBJ2-3, with 10 bases fitting TRBD2. V shed 1 base, J shed 2 bases, and the junction held 3 bases outside the gene matches. CDR1 is SEHNR and CDR2 is FQNEAQ in the germline V gene (reference sequence). The CDR3 is 16 amino acids. The CDR3 DNA is TGTGCCAGCAGCTTAGGGCTAGCGGGGGCCACAGATACGCAGTATTTT. This encodes CASSLGLAGATDTQYF.

The chain employs TRBV5-1 and TRBJ2-1; 9 bases line up with TRBD1. The CDR3 is 14 amino acids. The trim removed 9 bases at V and 4 bases at J, leaving 8 bases unmatched. Per germline, CDR1 SGHRS and CDR2 YFSETQ. The CDR3 DNA follows: TGCGCCACCAGGGGAGGACAGGGGTACAATGAGCAGTTCTTC. Its translation: CATRGGQGYNEQFF.

V usage is TRBV5-6 and J usage is TRBJ2-5; the D gene is possibly TRBD1 (5 bases). Germline V gene sequence: CDR1 SGHDT, CDR2 YYEEEE. Trimming shortened V by 4 bases and J by 5 bases, and 21 bases separated the two germline ends. The CDR3 loop spans 16 amino acids. The CDR3 region has the DNA TGTGCCAGCAGCCCCCTTGGGGCAGTCTCTGTGGAGACCCAGTACTTC. Protein product: CASSPLGAVSVETQYF.